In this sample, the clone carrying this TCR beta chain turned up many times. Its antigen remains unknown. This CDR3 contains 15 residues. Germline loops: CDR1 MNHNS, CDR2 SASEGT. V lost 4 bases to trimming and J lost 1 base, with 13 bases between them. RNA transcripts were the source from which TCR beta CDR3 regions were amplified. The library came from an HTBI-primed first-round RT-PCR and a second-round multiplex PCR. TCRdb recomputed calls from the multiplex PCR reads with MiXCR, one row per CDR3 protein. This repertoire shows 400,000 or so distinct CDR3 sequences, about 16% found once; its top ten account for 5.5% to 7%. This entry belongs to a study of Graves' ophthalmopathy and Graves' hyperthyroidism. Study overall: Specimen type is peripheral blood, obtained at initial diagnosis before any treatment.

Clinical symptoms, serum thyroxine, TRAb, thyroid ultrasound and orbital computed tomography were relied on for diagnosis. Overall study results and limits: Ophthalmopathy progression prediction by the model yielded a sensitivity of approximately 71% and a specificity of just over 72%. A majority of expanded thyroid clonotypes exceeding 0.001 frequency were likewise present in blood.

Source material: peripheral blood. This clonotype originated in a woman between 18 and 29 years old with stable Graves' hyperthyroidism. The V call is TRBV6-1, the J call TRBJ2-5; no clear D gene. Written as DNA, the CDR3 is TGTGCCAGCAGTGGGAATAGACGGGCCCAAGAGACCCAGTACTTC. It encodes CASSGNRRAQETQYF.